This T cell receptor delta chain was retrieved from a study of γδ T cells in repeated Plasmodium falciparum infection listed by TCRdb under 2021. The study in broad terms: Malian children exposed to intense seasonal malaria transmission were enrolled in the natural-infection arm and compared with Australian children matched for age and gender. Samples from controlled-infection subjects were taken at baseline, just before selected infections, and 21 days after each infection. Four controlled human malaria infections were administered to five malaria-naive U.S. adults over around 640 days by bites from P. falciparum NF54-infected Anopheles stephensi mosquitoes. Malian gammadelta TCR repertoires were analysed cross-sectionally during no-transmission periods and were analysed longitudinally across acute febrile malaria episodes. Using both natural infection in Mali and controlled human malaria infection, the study looked at the way repeated Plasmodium falciparum infection shapes the human gammadelta T cell repertoire.

This clone turned up a few times. There is no known antigen for this receptor. TCRdb shows a much larger clone's protein in place of this DNA's translation, and the two differ at residue 7, likely through a read error; the protein shown is translated from the DNA. Overall study outcomes, separate from this receptor: The controlled-infection cohort was small, limiting analysis of inter-individual variability in gammadelta T cell responses. Generalizability was limited because the Malian cohort came from a small rural village made up predominantly of one ethnic group.

Receptor amplification or capture employed multiplex PCR. This sample was sequenced with an Illumina MiSeq. Every sorted gammadelta T cell sample had both its TCR gamma (TRG) and TCR delta (TRD) chains sequenced. As for the original processing: The repertoire analyses drew on clonotype tree plots, the accumulated frequency of the top 20 clonotypes, and diversity index (DI) and D75 metrics. TCRdb reprocessed the public data with the CATT caller; entries with the same nucleotide sequence were combined afterwards. Here the V and J calls rest on TCRdb's processing, not on the authors' analysis. In all, the sample holds 85,000 to 95,000 delta-chain clones, and around 1.4% of those were seen once. The ten top clones hold over 8% of the sample. This clonotype originated in a pool of human donors (malaria-infected and uninfected, not separated). Material: gamma-delta T cells from blood.

The nucleotides are TGTGCCTGTGACACCGTGGGTACTGGGGGATTCCAGGGCTCCTGGGACACCCGACAGATGTTTTTC. This gives the protein CACDTVGTGGFQGSWDTRQMFF. The chain is encoded by TRDV2 joined to TRDJ3, with TRDD3 identical over 10 junction bases. TCRdb records no J gene; here it was assigned by comparing the DNA to germline. The germline V gene specifies GEAIGNYY as CDR1 and EKD as CDR2. V and J are trimmed by 0 bases and 0 bases, and the gene matches miss 13 bases of the junction. Counted from cysteine to phenylalanine, this CDR3 has 22 amino acids. Left in the record is the CDR3 DNA by itself, 66 bases read in frame from the first base.